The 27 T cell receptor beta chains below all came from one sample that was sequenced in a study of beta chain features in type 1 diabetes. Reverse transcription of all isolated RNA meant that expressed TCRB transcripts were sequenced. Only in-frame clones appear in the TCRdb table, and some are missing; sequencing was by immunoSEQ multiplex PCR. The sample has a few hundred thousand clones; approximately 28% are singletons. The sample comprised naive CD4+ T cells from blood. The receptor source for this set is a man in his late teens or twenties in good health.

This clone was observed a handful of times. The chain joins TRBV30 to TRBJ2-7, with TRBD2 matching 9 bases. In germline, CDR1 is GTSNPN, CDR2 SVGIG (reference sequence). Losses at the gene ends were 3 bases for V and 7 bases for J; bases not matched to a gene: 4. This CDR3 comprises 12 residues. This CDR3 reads CAWRPLAGEQYF. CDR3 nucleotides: TGTGCCTGGAGACCCCTAGCGGGAGAGCAGTACTTC.

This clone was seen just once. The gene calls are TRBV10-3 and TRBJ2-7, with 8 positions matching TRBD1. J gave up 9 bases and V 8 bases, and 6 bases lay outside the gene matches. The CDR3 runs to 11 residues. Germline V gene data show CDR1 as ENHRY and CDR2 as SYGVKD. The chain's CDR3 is CAIATGAVQYF. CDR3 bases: TGTGCCATCGCGACAGGGGCTGTGCAGTACTTC.

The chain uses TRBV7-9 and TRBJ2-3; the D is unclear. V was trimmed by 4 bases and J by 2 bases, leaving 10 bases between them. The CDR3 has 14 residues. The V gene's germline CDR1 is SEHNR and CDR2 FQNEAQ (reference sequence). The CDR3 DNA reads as TGTGCCAGCAGCTCGGCCCATTACACAGATACGCAGTATTTT. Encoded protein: CASSSAHYTDTQYF.

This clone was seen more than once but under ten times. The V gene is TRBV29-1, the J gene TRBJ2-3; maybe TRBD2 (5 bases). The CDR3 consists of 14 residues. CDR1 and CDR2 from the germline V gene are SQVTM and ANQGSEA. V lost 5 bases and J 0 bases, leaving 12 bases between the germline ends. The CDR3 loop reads CSVTRTASTDTQYF. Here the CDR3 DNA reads TGCAGCGTTACTAGGACTGCTAGCACAGATACGCAGTATTTT.

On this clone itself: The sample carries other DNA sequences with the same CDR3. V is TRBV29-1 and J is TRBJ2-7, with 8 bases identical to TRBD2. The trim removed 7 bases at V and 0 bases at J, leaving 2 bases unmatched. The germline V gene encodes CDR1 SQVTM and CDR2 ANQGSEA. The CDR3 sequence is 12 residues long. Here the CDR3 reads CSAGGDSYEQYF. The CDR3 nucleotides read TGCAGCGCCGGGGGGGACTCCTACGAGCAGTACTTC.

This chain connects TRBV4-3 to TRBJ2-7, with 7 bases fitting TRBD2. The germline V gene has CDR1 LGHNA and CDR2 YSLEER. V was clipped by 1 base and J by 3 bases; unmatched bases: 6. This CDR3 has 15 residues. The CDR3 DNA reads TGCGCCAGCAGCCAAGCCCTGGCTAGCGGCTACGAGCAGTACTTC. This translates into CASSQALASGYEQYF.

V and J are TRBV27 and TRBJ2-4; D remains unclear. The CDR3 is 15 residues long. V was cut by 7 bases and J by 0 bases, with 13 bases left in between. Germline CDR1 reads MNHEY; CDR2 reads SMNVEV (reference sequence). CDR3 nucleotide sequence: TGTGCCAGCACCGTACGTGGATCAGCCAAAAACATTCAGTACTTC. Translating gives CASTVRGSAKNIQYF.

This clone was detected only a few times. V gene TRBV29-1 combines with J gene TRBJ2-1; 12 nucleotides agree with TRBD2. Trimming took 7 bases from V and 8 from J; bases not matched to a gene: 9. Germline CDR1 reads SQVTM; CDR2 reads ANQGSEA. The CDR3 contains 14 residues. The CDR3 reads CSADGLAGLDEQFF. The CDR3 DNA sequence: TGCAGCGCCGACGGACTAGCGGGATTGGATGAGCAGTTCTTC.

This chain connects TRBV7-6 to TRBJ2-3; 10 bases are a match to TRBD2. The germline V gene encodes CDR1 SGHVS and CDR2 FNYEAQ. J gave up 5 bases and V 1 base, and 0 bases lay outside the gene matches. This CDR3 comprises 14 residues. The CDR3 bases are TGTGCCAGCAGCTTAGGACTAGCGGGAGATACGCAGTATTTT. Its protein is CASSLGLAGDTQYF.

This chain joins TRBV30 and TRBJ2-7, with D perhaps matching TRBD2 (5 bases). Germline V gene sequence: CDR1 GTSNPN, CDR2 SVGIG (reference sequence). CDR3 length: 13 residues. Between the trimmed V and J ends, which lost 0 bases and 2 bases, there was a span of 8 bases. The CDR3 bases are TGTGCCTGGAGTGTGGCGGGTGCCTACGAGCAGTACTTC. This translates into CAWSVAGAYEQYF.

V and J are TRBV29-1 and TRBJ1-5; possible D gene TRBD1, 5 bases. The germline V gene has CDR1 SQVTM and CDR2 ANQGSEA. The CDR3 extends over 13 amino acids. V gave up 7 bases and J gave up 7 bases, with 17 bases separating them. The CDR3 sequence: CSASQGREQPQHF. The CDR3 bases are TGCAGCGCCTCCCAGGGCAGGGAACAGCCCCAGCATTTT. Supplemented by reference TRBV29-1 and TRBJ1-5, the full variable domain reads SAVISQKPSRDICQRGTSLTIQCQVDSQVTMMFWYRQQPGQSLTLIATANQGSEATYESGFVIDKFPISRPNLTFSTLTVSNMSPEDSSIYLCSASQGREQPQHFGDGTRLSIL.

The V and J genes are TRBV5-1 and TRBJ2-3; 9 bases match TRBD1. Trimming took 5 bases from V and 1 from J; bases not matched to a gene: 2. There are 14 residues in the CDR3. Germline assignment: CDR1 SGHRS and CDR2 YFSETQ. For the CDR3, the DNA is TGCGCCAGCAGACGGACAGGGGGCACAGATACGCAGTATTTT. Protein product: CASRRTGGTDTQYF.

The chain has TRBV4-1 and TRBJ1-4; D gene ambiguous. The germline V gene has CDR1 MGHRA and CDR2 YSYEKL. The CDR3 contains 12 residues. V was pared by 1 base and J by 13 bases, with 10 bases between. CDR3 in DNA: TGCGCCAGCAGCCAAGTTACTCGGCGACTGTTTTTT. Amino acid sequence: CASSQVTRRLFF.

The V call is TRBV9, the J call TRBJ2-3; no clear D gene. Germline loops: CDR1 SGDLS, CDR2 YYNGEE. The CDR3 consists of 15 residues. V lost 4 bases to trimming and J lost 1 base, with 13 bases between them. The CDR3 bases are TGTGCCAGCAGCCGGACCAGATCGCGCACAGATACGCAGTATTTT. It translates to CASSRTRSRTDTQYF. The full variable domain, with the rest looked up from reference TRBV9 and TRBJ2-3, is DSGVTQTPKHLITATGQRVTLRCSPRSGDLSVYWYQQSLDQGLQFLIQYYNGEERAKGNILERFSAQQFPDLHSELNLSSLELGDSALYFCASSRTRSRTDTQYFGPGTRLTVL.

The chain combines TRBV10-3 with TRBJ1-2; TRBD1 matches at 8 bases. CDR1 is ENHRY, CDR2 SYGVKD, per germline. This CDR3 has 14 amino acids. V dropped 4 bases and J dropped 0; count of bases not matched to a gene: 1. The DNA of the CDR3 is TGTGCCATCAGTGGGACAGGGTCTAACTATGGCTACACCTTC. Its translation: CAISGTGSNYGYTF.

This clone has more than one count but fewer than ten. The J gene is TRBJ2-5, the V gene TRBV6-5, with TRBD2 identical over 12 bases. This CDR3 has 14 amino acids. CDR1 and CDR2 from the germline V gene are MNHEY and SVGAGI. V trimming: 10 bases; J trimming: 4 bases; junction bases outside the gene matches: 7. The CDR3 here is CAITPGLAGETQYF. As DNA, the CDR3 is TGTGCCATCACCCCGGGACTAGCGGGAGAGACCCAGTACTTC.

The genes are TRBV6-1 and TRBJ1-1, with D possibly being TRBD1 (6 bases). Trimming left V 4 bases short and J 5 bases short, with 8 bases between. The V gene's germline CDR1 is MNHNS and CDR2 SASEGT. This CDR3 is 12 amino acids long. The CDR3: CASSVQGTEAFF. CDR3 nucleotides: TGTGCCAGCAGTGTCCAGGGGACTGAAGCTTTCTTT.

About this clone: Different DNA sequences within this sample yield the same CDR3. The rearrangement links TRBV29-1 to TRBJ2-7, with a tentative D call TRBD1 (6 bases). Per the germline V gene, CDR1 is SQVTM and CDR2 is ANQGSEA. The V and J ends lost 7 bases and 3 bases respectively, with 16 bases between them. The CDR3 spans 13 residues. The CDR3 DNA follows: TGCAGCGGCACTACGACAGGAGGCTACGAGCAGTACTTC. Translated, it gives CSGTTTGGYEQYF.

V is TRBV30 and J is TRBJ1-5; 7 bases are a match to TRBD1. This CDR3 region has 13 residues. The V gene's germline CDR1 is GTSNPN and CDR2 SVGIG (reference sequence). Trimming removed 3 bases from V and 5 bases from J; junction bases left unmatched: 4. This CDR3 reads CAWRRTGDQPQHF. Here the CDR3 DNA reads TGTGCCTGGAGGCGGACAGGAGATCAGCCCCAGCATTTT.

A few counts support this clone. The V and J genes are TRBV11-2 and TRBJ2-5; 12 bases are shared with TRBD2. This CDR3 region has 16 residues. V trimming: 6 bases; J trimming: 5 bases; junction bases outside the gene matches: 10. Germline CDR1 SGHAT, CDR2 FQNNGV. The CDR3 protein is CASSPRTSGTWETQYF. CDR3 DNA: TGTGCCAGCAGTCCTAGGACTAGCGGGACTTGGGAGACCCAGTACTTC.

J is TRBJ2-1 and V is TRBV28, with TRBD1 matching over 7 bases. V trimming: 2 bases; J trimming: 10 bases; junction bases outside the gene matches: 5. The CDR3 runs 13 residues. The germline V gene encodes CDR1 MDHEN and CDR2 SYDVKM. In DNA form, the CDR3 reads TGTGCCAGCAGTTTACGACAGACAGGGGAGCAGTTCTTC. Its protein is CASSLRQTGEQFF.

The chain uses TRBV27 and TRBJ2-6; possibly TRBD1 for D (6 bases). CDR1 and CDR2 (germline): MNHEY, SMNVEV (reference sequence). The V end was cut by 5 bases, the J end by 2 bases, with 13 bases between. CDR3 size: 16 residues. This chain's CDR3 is CASSQDAGAGANVLTF. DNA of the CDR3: TGTGCCAGCAGTCAGGACGCAGGGGCTGGGGCCAACGTCCTGACTTTC.

The CDR3 here is CSVESGAVNEQFF. Here the CDR3 DNA reads TGCAGCGTTGAATCAGGGGCGGTCAATGAGCAGTTCTTC. The rearrangement joins TRBV29-1 to TRBJ2-1; D possibly corresponds to TRBD1 (6 bases). V was shortened by 2 bases and J by 6 bases, with 11 bases between the two germline ends. The CDR3 consists of 13 residues. Germline CDR1 SQVTM, CDR2 ANQGSEA.

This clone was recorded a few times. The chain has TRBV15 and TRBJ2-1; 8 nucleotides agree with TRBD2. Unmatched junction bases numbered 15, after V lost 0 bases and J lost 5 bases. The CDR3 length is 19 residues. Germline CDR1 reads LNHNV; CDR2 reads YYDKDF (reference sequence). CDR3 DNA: TGTGCCACCAGCAGAGATCTCCTGGGGAGCGGGAGAAACGACAATGAGCAGTTCTTC. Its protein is CATSRDLLGSGRNDNEQFF.

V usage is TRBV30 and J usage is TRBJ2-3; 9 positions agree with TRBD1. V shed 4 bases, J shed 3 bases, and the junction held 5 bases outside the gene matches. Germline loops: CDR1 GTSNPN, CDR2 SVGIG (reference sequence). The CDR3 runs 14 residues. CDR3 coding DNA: TGTGCCTGGACCGGACAGGGGCGTACAGATACGCAGTATTTT. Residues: CAWTGQGRTDTQYF.

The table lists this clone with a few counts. Here the CDR3 reads CASSIKGGDQLAGTYEQYF. CDR3 coding DNA: TGTGCCAGTAGTATAAAGGGAGGGGATCAGCTAGCGGGAACCTACGAGCAGTACTTC. The V call is TRBV19, the J call TRBJ2-7; 9 bases fit TRBD2. Germline values: CDR1 LNHDA, CDR2 SQIVND (reference sequence). The J segment lost 2 bases and the V segment lost 2 bases, leaving 16 bases of the junction unmatched. This CDR3 has 19 residues.

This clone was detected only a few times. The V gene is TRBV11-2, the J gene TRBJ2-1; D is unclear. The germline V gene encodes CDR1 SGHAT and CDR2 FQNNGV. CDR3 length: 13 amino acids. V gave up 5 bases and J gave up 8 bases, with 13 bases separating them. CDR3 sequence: CASSVVLGYEQFF. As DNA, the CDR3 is TGTGCCAGCAGCGTGGTCTTGGGCTATGAGCAGTTCTTC.